Presented here are 22 T cell receptor beta chains from one specimen sequenced in a study of cytomegalovirus exposure and HLA in healthy donors. Sequencing was performed with immunoSEQ multiplex PCR; in TCRdb, only in-frame clones are kept and a portion is missing. The sample lists 78,000 or so clones; 94% were seen once. Sequencing was carried out using PBMCs. The receptors shown here come from a woman aged 18-35 years in good health and CMV-seropositive.

The CDR3 loop reads CSVERSPSGEQYF. The CDR3 DNA reads TGCAGCGTTGAAAGAAGCCCCTCGGGGGAGCAGTACTTC. This chain links TRBV29-1 with TRBJ2-7; the D gene is possibly TRBD2 (5 bases). V was cut by 2 bases and J by 7 bases, with 15 bases left in between. The CDR3 extends over 13 amino acids. The germline V gene encodes CDR1 SQVTM and CDR2 ANQGSEA.

The chain uses TRBV28 and TRBJ2-7, with TRBD2 identical over 10 bases. CDR1 and CDR2 (germline): MDHEN, SYDVKM. The ends lost 2 bases at V and 0 bases at J; junction bases unmatched: 7. This CDR3 region has 17 residues. CDR3 sequence reads: CASSLDLAGVLSYEQYF. The DNA of the CDR3 is TGTGCCAGCAGTTTAGATCTAGCGGGGGTACTCTCCTACGAGCAGTACTTC.

This chain links TRBV2 with TRBJ2-1; 7 bases agree with TRBD2. The V gene end was trimmed by 3 bases and the J gene end by 3 bases; junction bases not matched to a gene: 5. The CDR3 runs 15 residues. Looked up from germline, CDR1 is SNHLY and CDR2 is FYNNEI. The CDR3 nucleotides are TGTGCCAGCAGTGAGGGGGAGGGGCTCTACAATGAGCAGTTCTTC. As protein: CASSEGEGLYNEQFF.

This chain links TRBV4-1 with TRBJ2-7; D remains unclear. The CDR3 runs 13 residues. CDR1 and CDR2 from the germline V gene are MGHRA and YSYEKL. Trimming took 2 bases from V and 0 from J, leaving 5 bases between them. The CDR3 protein is CASSQSVSYEQYF. The CDR3 DNA reads TGCGCCAGCAGCCAATCGGTCTCCTACGAGCAGTACTTC.

This clone was counted once. The V and J genes are TRBV7-9 and TRBJ2-5; D unresolved. Trimming took off 0 bases at V and 1 base at J, with 9 bases between the two ends. Germline-derived CDR1 and CDR2 are SEHNR and FQNEAQ (reference sequence). The CDR3 has 15 residues. Written as DNA, the CDR3 is TGTGCCAGCAGCTTAGCCCCGAACGGCCAAGAGACCCAGTACTTC. Protein product: CASSLAPNGQETQYF.

The CDR3, as DNA: TGTGCCAGCAGCTTGGCCGGGACAGGGGTGACAGATACGCAGTATTTT. This gives the protein CASSLAGTGVTDTQYF. The V call is TRBV5-6, the J call TRBJ2-3; 10 positions match TRBD1. V shed 0 bases, J shed 3 bases, and the junction held 4 bases outside the gene matches. This CDR3 contains 16 residues. Germline V CDR1 and CDR2: SGHDT, YYEEEE. Full variable domain (remainder filled in from reference TRBV5-6 and TRBJ2-3): DAGVTQSPTHLIKTRGQQVTLRCSPKSGHDTVSWYQQALGQGPQFIFQYYEEEERQRGNFPDRFSGHQFPNYSSELNVNALLLGDSALYLCASSLAGTGVTDTQYFGPGTRLTVL.

Turning to this clone: Other DNA sequences within the sample encode an identical CDR3. The chain employs TRBV11-2 and TRBJ1-4, with D uncertain. Per germline, CDR1 SGHAT and CDR2 FQNNGV. Trimming shortened V by 3 bases and J by 8 bases, and 16 bases separated the two germline ends. This CDR3 has 15 amino acids. CDR3 amino acids: CASSLSRFGGEKLFF. The CDR3 nucleotides are TGTGCCAGCAGCTTGTCCAGGTTTGGTGGAGAAAAACTGTTTTTT.

This clone was observed a handful of times. The chain is built from TRBV29-1 and TRBJ2-7; 7 positions match TRBD2. V gave up 4 bases and J gave up 4 bases; unmatched junction bases: 7. CDR1 and CDR2 from the germline V gene are SQVTM and ANQGSEA. The CDR3 totals 13 residues. CDR3 loop: CSVGSGTTYEQYF. The CDR3 coding sequence is TGCAGCGTTGGCTCCGGGACTACATACGAGCAGTACTTC.

The V gene is TRBV1, the J gene TRBJ1-1; the table's TRBD1 call for D was not verified on the DNA. TRBV1 is a listed pseudogene. The CDR3 covers 20 residues. CDR3 in amino acids: CTSSQDRGLGKGPMNTEAFF. The CDR3 nucleotides are TGCACCAGCAGCCAAGATAGAGGCTTGGGGAAGGGGCCCATGAACACTGAAGCTTTCTTT.

The chain carries TRBV5-4 and TRBJ2-7; 10 bases line up with TRBD1. The CDR3 totals 18 residues. V lost 0 bases to trimming and J lost 4 bases; unmatched junction nucleotides: 13. Germline assignment: CDR1 SGHNT and CDR2 YYREEE (reference sequence). The CDR3 nucleotides read TGTGCCAGCAGCTTGGGGGACCAGAGGGACAGGGGCCCTTACGAGCAGTACTTC. Translation gives CASSLGDQRDRGPYEQYF.

The J gene is TRBJ1-5, the V gene TRBV7-9, with 7 bases fitting TRBD1. V lost 4 bases to trimming and J lost 5 bases; unmatched junction nucleotides: 8. Germline-derived CDR1 and CDR2 are SEHNR and FQNEAQ (reference sequence). This CDR3 is built from 15 residues. CDR3 sequence: CASSSTGDGHQPQHF. As DNA, the CDR3 is TGTGCCAGCAGCTCTACAGGGGACGGACATCAGCCCCAGCATTTT.

J is TRBJ1-5 and V is TRBV28; a possible D gene is TRBD1 (5 bases). V shed 6 bases and J shed 0 bases, with 18 bases lying between them. Germline V gene data show CDR1 as MDHEN and CDR2 as SYDVKM. The CDR3 is 17 residues long. CDR3 residues: CASSSPVWGASNQPQHF. CDR3 coding DNA: TGTGCCAGCAGCTCCCCCGTCTGGGGCGCTAGCAATCAGCCCCAGCATTTT.

This clone occurred once. The chain recombines TRBV27 with TRBJ2-7; 11 bases are a match to TRBD2. The CDR3 runs 16 residues. J gave up 2 bases and V 2 bases, and 5 bases lay outside the gene matches. Germline V CDR1 and CDR2: MNHEY, SMNVEV (reference sequence). The CDR3 bases are TGTGCCAGCAGTTTAACTAGCGGGGGTCTACCCTACGAGCAGTACTTC. Its protein product is CASSLTSGGLPYEQYF.

The CDR3 DNA sequence: TGTGCCAGCAGAGTGACAGCGGGGTCGGAATCACCCCTCCACTTT. This gives the protein CASRVTAGSESPLHF. The gene calls are TRBV6-6 and TRBJ1-6, with D tentatively TRBD1 (5 bases). Trimming pared 6 bases from V and 10 bases from J, leaving 19 bases between. Germline V gives CDR1 MNHNY, CDR2 SVGAGI (reference sequence). The length of the CDR3 is 15 residues.

The genes are TRBV7-2 and TRBJ1-6; 9 bases are shared with TRBD1. Trimming cost V 5 bases and J 10 bases; bases outside gene matches: 6. Germline loops: CDR1 SGHTA, CDR2 FQGNSA. This CDR3 has 14 amino acids. The CDR3 coding sequence is TGTGCCAGCAGCCCTAGACAGGGGGAGTCACCCCTCCACTTT. It is translated as CASSPRQGESPLHF.

The V gene is TRBV28, the J gene TRBJ2-7, with 8 bases identical to TRBD2. This CDR3 contains 15 residues. The V segment lost 4 bases and the J segment 4 bases; nucleotides outside the gene matches: 9. Looked up from germline, CDR1 is MDHEN and CDR2 is SYDVKM. CDR3 bases: TGTGCCAGCAGTTCGTACGGGGGGGCCCGTTACGAGCAGTACTTC. It translates to CASSSYGGARYEQYF.

The chain links TRBV19 to TRBJ1-5; possibly TRBD1 for D (6 bases). CDR3 length: 17 amino acids. V lost 0 bases and J 3 bases, leaving 15 bases between the germline ends. Germline assignment: CDR1 LNHDA and CDR2 SQIVND (reference sequence). CDR3 region: CASSIDLHRVYNQPQHF. Written as DNA, the CDR3 is TGTGCCAGTAGTATAGATTTGCACAGGGTCTACAATCAGCCCCAGCATTTT.

The V and J genes are TRBV4-3 and TRBJ2-3; 16 nucleotides line up with TRBD2. Germline V gene data show CDR1 as LGHNA and CDR2 as YSLEER. V was pared by 1 base and J by 5 bases, with 6 bases of the junction left unmatched. This CDR3 is 18 amino acids long. The CDR3 DNA follows: TGCGCCAGCAGCCAAGTGGGACTAGCGGGAGGGCCGGGAGATACGCAGTATTTT. It codes for CASSQVGLAGGPGDTQYF.

The V call is TRBV19, the J call TRBJ2-2; D possibly corresponds to TRBD1 (5 bases). Per the germline V gene, CDR1 is LNHDA and CDR2 is SQIVND (reference sequence). With 9 bases removed from V and 3 bases from J, the gap between germline ends came to 14 bases. CDR3 size: 14 residues. CDR3 sequence reads: CASHPKGYTGELFF. The CDR3 bases are TGTGCCAGCCACCCGAAGGGGTACACCGGGGAGCTGTTTTTT.

The chain uses TRBV5-4 and TRBJ1-1, with 9 bases lining up with TRBD1. With 4 bases clipped from V and 0 bases from J, the junction kept 4 bases outside the gene matches. The CDR3 sequence is 15 residues long. The germline CDR1 and CDR2 sequences are SGHNT and YYREEE (reference sequence). CDR3 sequence reads: CASSPGQGLNTEAFF. The CDR3 DNA reads TGTGCCAGCAGCCCGGGACAGGGATTGAACACTGAAGCTTTCTTT.

This rearrangement joins TRBV7-2 to TRBJ2-5; 7 bases are a match to TRBD2. Trimming removed 4 bases from V and 5 bases from J; junction bases left unmatched: 13. The V gene's germline CDR1 is SGHTA and CDR2 FQGNSA. This CDR3 has 16 amino acids. The CDR3 here is CASSSTRAGVRETQYF. The DNA for the CDR3 is TGTGCCAGCAGCTCCACTAGGGCGGGAGTTCGGGAGACCCAGTACTTC.

This chain uses TRBV29-1 with TRBJ1-1, with D perhaps matching TRBD1 (6 bases). Trimming shortened V by 6 bases and J by 0 bases, and 11 bases separated the two germline ends. CDR1 SQVTM and CDR2 ANQGSEA come from the germline V gene. CDR3 length equals 13 residues. CDR3 nucleotides: TGCAGCGTCCACGGGGGGCTGAACACTGAAGCTTTCTTT. Encoded protein: CSVHGGLNTEAFF.